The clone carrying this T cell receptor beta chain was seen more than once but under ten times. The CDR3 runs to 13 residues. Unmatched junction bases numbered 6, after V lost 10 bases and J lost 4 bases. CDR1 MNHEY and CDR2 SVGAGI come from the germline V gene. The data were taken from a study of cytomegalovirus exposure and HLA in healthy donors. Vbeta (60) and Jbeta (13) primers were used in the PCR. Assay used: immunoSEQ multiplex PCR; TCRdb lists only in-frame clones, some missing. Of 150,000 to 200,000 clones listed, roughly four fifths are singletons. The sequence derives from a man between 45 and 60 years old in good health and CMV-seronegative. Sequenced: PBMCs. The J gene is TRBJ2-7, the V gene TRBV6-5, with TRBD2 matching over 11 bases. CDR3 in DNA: TGTGCCACTCGTGTAGCGGGAGGGTACGAGCAGTACTTC. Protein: CATRVAGGYEQYF.